This TCR beta chain was obtained from a study of blood T cell repertoires in COVID-19. Across the whole study: COVID-19 samples collected from the United States, Italy and Spain covered acute and convalescent phases. The analysed material was cDNA or gDNA that came from T cells, B-cell-depleted T cells, or PBMCs.

Profiling relied on immunoSEQ multiplex PCR, and the TCRdb table lists in-frame clones only, not all of them. The sample comprises around 110,000 clones, less than 85% of which are singletons, and 2% to 2.5% rests with the top ten. The origin of this receptor is a man under 40 with acute or convalescent COVID-19. The sample consisted of peripheral blood.

Here the CDR3 DNA reads TGTGCCAGCAGTTTAGAAGGGCTAGCGGATGAGCAGTTCTTC. It codes for CASSLEGLADEQFF. The V gene is TRBV28, the J gene TRBJ2-1; TRBD2 aligns across 7 bases. CDR1 is MDHEN, CDR2 SYDVKM, per germline. This CDR3 spans 14 amino acids. The V gene end was trimmed by 2 bases and the J gene end by 8 bases; junction bases not matched to a gene: 6.